This T cell receptor (beta chain) was documented in a study of breast tumors, draining lymph nodes, adjacent tissues. Overall study findings and caveats: Tumor T cell lymph node origin was a supported hypothesis, not proven. Tumors had less TCR diversity than lymph nodes, more than nontumor tissue.

TCRdb re-analysed the multiplex PCR reads in MiXCR, keeping a single row per CDR3 protein. The table lists over 250,000 distinct CDR3 sequences, more than 30% of them singletons, with 1.1% in the top ten. Axillary draining lymph nodes of breast cancer patients supplied the node samples. About this clonotype itself: Antigen unknown. A read error may explain this, as a much larger clone is one base away.

Specimen: axillary lymph node tissue. The sequence came from a female donor with breast cancer. Some clones in this sample may be carry-over from other donors' samples.

In DNA form, the CDR3 reads TGCAGTGCTAGTTCCGGGGTGGTCTATGCCTACACCTTC. Protein product: CSASSGVVYAYTF. The chain is built from TRBV20-1 and TRBJ1-2; D is ambiguous. The germline CDR1 and CDR2 sequences are DFQATT and SNEGSKA (reference sequence). There are 13 residues in the CDR3.